This T cell receptor beta chain was observed in a study of blood T cell repertoires in COVID-19. The overall study: Sites in the United States, Italy and Spain provided acute and convalescent COVID-19 samples.

Original processing methods: Reference gene primer amplification gave estimated nucleated cell counts. Some clones are missing from TCRdb's copy, which holds only in-frame ones; the method was immunoSEQ multiplex PCR. The D gene and trimming were derived from the DNA, and the V and J assignments and clone size from that table. The sample has roughly 400,000 clones; around 87% are singletons. Seattle cases were enrolled at active infection and followed longitudinally. This TCR derives from a woman aged 60 to 75 with COVID-19, enrolled during active disease. Sequencing was done on a sample of peripheral blood.

Here the CDR3 reads CASSPSLGGEKLFF. CDR3 DNA: TGTGCCAGCTCACCTAGTCTGGGGGGTGAAAAACTGTTTTTT. The chain has TRBV18 and TRBJ1-4; a weak D match, TRBD1 (5 bases). This CDR3 comprises 14 residues. Germline V CDR1 and CDR2: KGHSH, LQKENI. V lost 3 bases to trimming and J lost 7 bases, with 12 bases between them.